This TCR beta chain was sequenced during a study of T cell responses to AZD1222 COVID-19 vaccine. The protocol was immunoSEQ multiplex PCR, while the TCRdb copy is restricted to in-frame clones and leaves out a portion. The repertoire holds 130,000 or so clones, with 80% to 95% as singletons. V lost 3 bases and J 0 bases, leaving 22 bases between the germline ends. Germline-derived CDR1 and CDR2 are SGHRS and YFSETQ. The CDR3 runs 19 residues. The chain carries TRBV5-1 and TRBJ2-4; D possibly corresponds to TRBD2 (7 bases). Sequencing used peripheral blood, obtained 28 days after the second AZD1222 dose. The TCR originated in an adult who received the AZD1222 COVID-19 vaccine. The chain's CDR3 is CASSSIPGEGPLAKNIQYF. The DNA for the CDR3 is TGCGCCAGCAGCTCAATACCAGGGGAGGGGCCGCTAGCCAAAAACATTCAGTACTTC.